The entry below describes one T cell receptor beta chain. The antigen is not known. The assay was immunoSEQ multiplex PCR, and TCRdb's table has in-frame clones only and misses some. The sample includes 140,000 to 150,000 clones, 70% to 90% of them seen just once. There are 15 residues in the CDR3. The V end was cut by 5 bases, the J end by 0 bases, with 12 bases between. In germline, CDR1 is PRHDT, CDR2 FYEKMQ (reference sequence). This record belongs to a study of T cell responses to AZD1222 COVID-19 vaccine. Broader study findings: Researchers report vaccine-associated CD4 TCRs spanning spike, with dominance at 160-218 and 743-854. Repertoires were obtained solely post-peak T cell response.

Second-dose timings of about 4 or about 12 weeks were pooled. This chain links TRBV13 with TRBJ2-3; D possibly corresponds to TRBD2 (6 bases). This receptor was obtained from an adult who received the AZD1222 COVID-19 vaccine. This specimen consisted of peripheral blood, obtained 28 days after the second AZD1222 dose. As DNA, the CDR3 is TGTGCCAGCAGCCACGGGACTGGGAGCACAGATACGCAGTATTTT. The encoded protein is CASSHGTGSTDTQYF.